Listed here are 13 T cell receptor beta chains from one sample, sequenced in a study of shared clonotypes between healthy human individuals. The data were produced by immunoSEQ multiplex PCR, yet TCRdb's version contains in-frame clones alone and is incomplete. The repertoire includes some 2,100,000 clones, approximately 94% of them detected once, and around 0.13% sits in the top ten. The sample was naive CD4+ T cells sorted from blood. Subset here: CD45RA+ positively selected. The receptors originated from a man in his late teens or twenties in good health.

The gene calls are TRBV6-5 and TRBJ1-1, with D perhaps matching TRBD1 (6 bases). This CDR3 has 15 amino acids. Germline V gene sequence: CDR1 MNHEY, CDR2 SVGAGI. With 2 bases removed from V and 1 base from J, the gap between germline ends came to 11 bases. CDR3 nucleotide sequence: TGTGCCAGCAGTTACAAGGGACACAAGAACACTGAAGCTTTCTTT. The encoded protein is CASSYKGHKNTEAFF.

The rearrangement uses TRBV18 and TRBJ1-2, with 7 bases aligning to TRBD1. V was pared by 3 bases and J by 6 bases, with 7 bases of the junction left unmatched. Per the germline V gene, CDR1 is KGHSH and CDR2 is LQKENI. The CDR3 covers 14 residues. In DNA form, the CDR3 reads TGTGCCAGCTCACCTTCCGGGACAGTAAATGGCTACACCTTC. Translation gives CASSPSGTVNGYTF.

The chain joins TRBV29-1 to TRBJ2-5; D is perhaps TRBD2 (5 bases). The CDR3 has 13 residues. The germline V and J ends were trimmed by 6 bases and 5 bases, with 16 bases remaining between them. The germline V gene encodes CDR1 SQVTM and CDR2 ANQGSEA. CDR3 DNA: TGCAGCGTCCAAGCGGCCCTCAGGGAGACCCAGTACTTC. It yields the protein CSVQAALRETQYF.

The CDR3 sequence is CASSLAVADVSYEQYF. In nucleotides, the CDR3 is TGTGCCAGCAGCTTAGCGGTAGCGGATGTCTCCTACGAGCAGTACTTC. The V gene is TRBV11-2, the J gene TRBJ2-7; D is possibly TRBD2 (6 bases). Trimming cost V 1 base and J 0 bases, with 13 bases left between them. The germline gives CDR1 SGHAT, CDR2 FQNNGV. The CDR3 consists of 16 residues.

Comment on this clone: The same CDR3 can be traced to other DNA sequences in this sample. This rearrangement joins TRBV2 to TRBJ1-2; D unresolved. Trimming pared 4 bases from V and 4 bases from J, leaving 4 bases between. CDR1 SNHLY and CDR2 FYNNEI come from the germline V gene. This CDR3 contains 11 residues. CDR3 DNA: TGTGCCAGCAGTGTCGGCTATGGCTACACCTTC. It encodes CASSVGYGYTF.

The chain carries TRBV5-1 and TRBJ2-7; 9 bases are shared with TRBD2. The CDR3 extends over 16 amino acids. The ends lost 0 bases at V and 2 bases at J; junction bases unmatched: 6. CDR1 and CDR2 from the germline V gene are SGHRS and YFSETQ. CDR3: CASSLAPSGDTYEQYF. CDR3 DNA sequence: TGCGCCAGCAGCTTGGCGCCTAGCGGGGACACCTACGAGCAGTACTTC. Supplemented by reference TRBV5-1 and TRBJ2-7, the full variable domain reads KAGVTQTPRYLIKTRGQQVTLSCSPISGHRSVSWYQQTPGQGLQFLFEYFSETQRNKGNFPGRFSGRQFSNSRSEMNVSTLELGDSALYLCASSLAPSGDTYEQYFGPGTRLTVT.

This sequence joins TRBV7-9 and TRBJ1-1; 9 bases are a match to TRBD1. V lost 1 base, J lost 6 bases, and 3 bases stayed unmatched. The germline gives CDR1 SEHNR, CDR2 FQNEAQ (reference sequence). CDR3 length: 14 amino acids. CDR3 DNA: TGTGCCAGCAGCTTAGGGGACAGGGTCTCTGAAGCTTTCTTT. This gives the protein CASSLGDRVSEAFF.

The chain links TRBV6-1 to TRBJ1-2; unclear D gene. Trimming took 11 bases from V and 4 from J, leaving 17 bases between them. Germline CDR1 and CDR2: MNHNS and SASEGT. This CDR3 has 13 amino acids. CDR3 nucleotide sequence: TGTGCCGGAGCACTGGCAGAACTCTATGGCTACACCTTC. Its protein is CAGALAELYGYTF.

The CDR3 sequence: CASSPEGGLNYGYTF. The CDR3 nucleotides read TGCGCCAGCAGCCCGGAGGGGGGGCTCAACTATGGCTACACCTTC. V usage is TRBV5-1 and J usage is TRBJ1-2; a possible D gene is TRBD1 (6 bases). V lost 4 bases to trimming and J lost 2 bases, with 15 bases between them. CDR3 length: 15 amino acids. In germline, CDR1 is SGHRS, CDR2 YFSETQ. The full variable domain, with the rest looked up from reference TRBV5-1 and TRBJ1-2, is KAGVTQTPRYLIKTRGQQVTLSCSPISGHRSVSWYQQTPGQGLQFLFEYFSETQRNKGNFPGRFSGRQFSNSRSEMNVSTLELGDSALYLCASSPEGGLNYGYTFGSGTRLTVV.

V and J are TRBV6-1 and TRBJ1-2; the D is unclear. Germline-derived CDR1 and CDR2 are MNHNS and SASEGT. V dropped 4 bases and J dropped 4 bases, with 10 bases sitting between them. The CDR3 is 13 amino acids. The CDR3: CASSVETLYGYTF. In DNA, the CDR3 is TGTGCCAGCAGTGTAGAGACACTCTATGGCTACACCTTC.

This sequence joins TRBV12-5 and TRBJ1-1; D is undetermined. The CDR3 totals 12 residues. V lost 4 bases to trimming and J lost 7 bases, with 10 bases between them. Looked up from germline, CDR1 is LGHNT and CDR2 is FRNRAP. For the CDR3, the DNA is TGTGCTAGTGGTTCTACACACGTTGAAGCTTTCTTT. It encodes CASGSTHVEAFF.

The chain combines TRBV2 with TRBJ2-5, with 7 nucleotides matching TRBD1. The V and J ends lost 4 bases and 2 bases, in that order; junction bases with no gene match: 7. The CDR3 has 15 residues. CDR1 is SNHLY, CDR2 FYNNEI, per germline. Here the CDR3 reads CASSVHGTAQETQYF. The CDR3 DNA sequence: TGTGCCAGCAGTGTACACGGGACAGCTCAAGAGACCCAGTACTTC.

The rearrangement uses TRBV2 and TRBJ1-5; D call uncertain. Per germline, CDR1 SNHLY and CDR2 FYNNEI. This CDR3 is built from 16 residues. The V gene lost 3 bases and the J gene lost 4 bases, with 16 bases spanning the gap. The CDR3 nucleotides are TGTGCCAGCAGTGAGGTCCACGCCTTCAGAAATCAGCCCCAGCATTTT. Residues: CASSEVHAFRNQPQHF.